The 30 T cell receptor beta chains reported below all come from one sample, sequenced in a study of blood T cell repertoires in COVID-19. Using immunoSEQ multiplex PCR, the repertoire was profiled, and TCRdb retains in-frame clones only, with some absent. The sample has about 88,000 clones, roughly 85% seen once. The sequenced sample was peripheral blood. These receptors were obtained from a woman aged 55-75 years with COVID-19, enrolled during active disease.

In this sample, this clone turned up a few times. The same CDR3 also results from other DNA sequences found in this sample. This chain connects TRBV11-2 to TRBJ2-1; D is unresolved. The CDR3 sequence is 11 residues long. V was trimmed by 5 bases and J by 7 bases, leaving 6 bases between them. CDR1 is SGHAT, CDR2 FQNNGV, per germline. CDR3: CASSQYNEQFF. CDR3 DNA: TGTGCCAGCAGCCAGTATAATGAGCAGTTCTTC.

This chain uses TRBV3-1 (or the pseudogene TRBV3-2) with TRBJ1-1; unclear D gene. V was pared by 1 base and J by 1 base, with 7 bases between. CDR1 is LGHDT, CDR2 YNNKEL, per germline (reference sequence). This CDR3 region has 14 residues. CDR3: CASSQAHKNTEAFF. The CDR3 region has the DNA TGTGCCAGCAGCCAAGCGCACAAGAACACTGAAGCTTTCTTT.

The chain is built from TRBV7-9 and TRBJ1-1; no clear D. With 4 bases removed from V and 1 base from J, the gap between germline ends came to 10 bases. The germline gives CDR1 SEHNR, CDR2 FQNEAQ (reference sequence). The CDR3 has 14 amino acids. The DNA for the CDR3 is TGTGCCAGCAGCTCTTGGACTGGGAACACTGAAGCTTTCTTT. This encodes CASSSWTGNTEAFF.

The V gene is TRBV6-6, the J gene TRBJ1-2; TRBD1 is a possible D gene (5 bases). Germline CDR1 is MNHNY and CDR2 is SVGAGI (reference sequence). V lost 0 bases and J 4 bases, leaving 9 bases between the germline ends. The CDR3 has 14 amino acids. CDR3 residues: CASSYSVGGYGYTF. The CDR3 DNA is TGTGCCAGCAGTTACTCGGTGGGGGGCTATGGCTACACCTTC.

This chain joins TRBV6-5 and TRBJ2-2; maybe TRBD2 (5 bases). Germline CDR1 reads MNHEY; CDR2 reads SVGAGI. The CDR3 contains 13 residues. The V gene lost 6 bases and the J gene lost 6 bases, with 11 bases spanning the gap. The DNA for the CDR3 is TGTGCCAGCAGCCGTTCTAGCCCCGGGGAGCTGTTTTTT. This gives the protein CASSRSSPGELFF.

This chain's CDR3 is CATSTRDRNQPQHF. DNA of the CDR3: TGTGCCACCAGCACTCGGGATCGCAATCAGCCCCAGCATTTT. The chain combines TRBV15 with TRBJ1-5; unclear D gene. V lost 4 bases, J lost 2 bases, and 9 bases lay in between. The CDR3 runs to 14 residues. CDR1 is LNHNV and CDR2 is YYDKDF in the germline V gene (reference sequence).

This clone was observed a handful of times. The chain has TRBV7-2 and TRBJ1-2; 9 bases are a match to TRBD1. CDR3 length equals 15 residues. The V and J ends lost 2 bases and 8 bases, in that order; junction bases with no gene match: 9. Germline CDR1 SGHTA, CDR2 FQGNSA. In DNA form, the CDR3 reads TGTGCCAGCAGCTTATTGGGACAGGGAGAGAGGGGCTACACCTTC. As protein: CASSLLGQGERGYTF.

The DNA for the CDR3 is TGCGCCAGCAGCCGAACAGGACGGAGCTCCTACGAGCAGTACTTC. Translated: CASSRTGRSSYEQYF. The chain recombines TRBV4-1 with TRBJ2-7; D might be TRBD1 (5 bases). There are 15 residues in the CDR3. Germline CDR1 is MGHRA and CDR2 is YSYEKL. V was cut by 4 bases and J by 0 bases, with 13 bases left in between.

The genes are TRBV6-5 and TRBJ1-1; TRBD1 is a possible D gene (5 bases). The V end was cut by 8 bases, the J end by 0 bases, with 10 bases between. CDR3 size: 13 residues. Per germline, CDR1 MNHEY and CDR2 SVGAGI. This chain's CDR3 is CASLGHLNTEAFF. In nucleotides, the CDR3 is TGTGCCAGCTTAGGACACCTGAACACTGAAGCTTTCTTT.

V and J are TRBV18 and TRBJ2-2; D is perhaps TRBD1 (6 bases). The CDR3 consists of 14 residues. V was trimmed by 3 bases and J by 3 bases, leaving 8 bases between them. The germline V gene encodes CDR1 KGHSH and CDR2 LQKENI. The CDR3 sequence is CASSPGQDTGELFF. Written as DNA, the CDR3 is TGTGCCAGCTCACCGGGACAAGACACCGGGGAGCTGTTTTTT.

This rearrangement joins TRBV28 to TRBJ1-3, with D possibly matching TRBD1 (6 bases). Germline V gene sequence: CDR1 MDHEN, CDR2 SYDVKM. This CDR3 has 14 residues. V was pared by 7 bases and J by 1 base, with 11 bases between. This CDR3 reads CASTKRGSGNTIYF. The DNA for the CDR3 is TGTGCCAGCACCAAGAGGGGGTCTGGAAACACCATATATTTT. Together with reference TRBV28 and TRBJ1-3, the CDR3 gives the full variable domain: DVKVTQSSRYLVKRTGEKVFLECVQDMDHENMFWYRQDPGLGLRLIYFSYDVKMKEKGDIPEGYSVSREKKERFSLILESASTNQTSMYLCASTKRGSGNTIYFGEGSWLTVV.

The chain recombines TRBV7-8 with TRBJ1-6, with 9 bases identical to TRBD1. J gave up 7 bases and V 4 bases, and 5 bases lay outside the gene matches. The CDR3 contains 15 residues. Germline V gene data show CDR1 as SGHVS and CDR2 as FQNEAQ. The CDR3 DNA follows: TGTGCCAGCAGCTGGGGAGGACAGGGGAATTCACCCCTCCACTTT. This translates into CASSWGGQGNSPLHF.

The CDR3 reads CASSLRDRGLSPLHF. CDR3 sequence (DNA): TGTGCCAGCAGCTTGCGGGACAGGGGGCTTTCACCCCTCCACTTT. This chain links TRBV13 with TRBJ1-6; 12 bases align to TRBD1. The V and J ends lost 3 bases and 9 bases, in that order; junction bases with no gene match: 3. Per the germline V gene, CDR1 is PRHDT and CDR2 is FYEKMQ (reference sequence). The length of the CDR3 is 15 residues.

The V and J genes are TRBV9 and TRBJ2-5; tentative D call: TRBD1 (6 bases). V was trimmed by 0 bases and J by 3 bases, leaving 9 bases between them. The CDR3 contains 14 residues. The germline gives CDR1 SGDLS, CDR2 YYNGEE. The CDR3 loop reads CASSVGGHKETQYF. The CDR3, as DNA: TGTGCCAGCAGCGTAGGGGGACATAAAGAGACCCAGTACTTC.

This clone was observed a few times. This chain connects TRBV2 to TRBJ2-7, with D tentatively TRBD1 (6 bases). Germline V gene data show CDR1 as SNHLY and CDR2 as FYNNEI. This CDR3 is built from 14 residues. V lost 4 bases and J 7 bases, leaving 17 bases between the germline ends. CDR3 region: CASSGGTFPTEQYF. The CDR3 region has the DNA TGTGCCAGCAGTGGGGGGACATTCCCCACTGAGCAGTACTTC. Full variable domain (rest looked up from reference TRBV2 and TRBJ2-7): EPEVTQTPSHQVTQMGQEVILRCVPISNHLYFYWYRQILGQKVEFLVSFYNNEISEKSEIFDDQFSVERPDGSNFTLKIRSTKLEDSAMYFCASSGGTFPTEQYFGPGTRLTVT.

In regard to this clone: Other nucleotide sequences from this sample produce the same CDR3. The gene calls are TRBV6-2 or TRBV6-3 and TRBJ2-2, with D unclear. CDR1 MNHEY and CDR2 SVGEGT come from the germline V gene. Deletions cut 2 bases from V and 2 bases from J, with 3 bases between. This CDR3 is 13 amino acids long. CDR3 nucleotides: TGTGCCAGCAGTTACCCAAACACCGGGGAGCTGTTTTTT. Its translation: CASSYPNTGELFF.

The CDR3 loop reads CASTPVGGSNQPQHF. DNA of the CDR3: TGTGCCAGCACCCCGGTGGGGGGTAGCAATCAGCCCCAGCATTTT. The chain uses TRBV6-5 and TRBJ1-5, with TRBD1 as a possible D gene (5 bases). V was pared by 7 bases and J by 0 bases, with 13 bases between. The V gene's germline CDR1 is MNHEY and CDR2 SVGAGI. This CDR3 has 15 residues.

CDR3 coding DNA: TGTGCCAGCAGACCACGGGAGTTCACGAGGGCTTTCTTT. Its translation is CASRPREFTRAFF. This chain uses TRBV7-2 with TRBJ1-1; D call uncertain. Germline V gene lookup returns CDR1 SGHTA and CDR2 FQGNSA. This CDR3 comprises 13 residues. Trimming shortened V by 6 bases and J by 11 bases, and 19 bases separated the two germline ends.

The chain combines TRBV2 with TRBJ2-2; 7 nucleotides align to TRBD2. The trim removed 8 bases at V and 6 bases at J, leaving 6 bases unmatched. This CDR3 is built from 13 residues. Germline V CDR1 and CDR2: SNHLY, FYNNEI. In DNA, the CDR3 is TGTGCCAGCGGTAAACGGGGGGCCGGGGAGCTGTTTTTT. Translation: CASGKRGAGELFF.

This chain uses TRBV7-2 with TRBJ1-6; D might be TRBD1 (6 bases). This CDR3 has 15 residues. Germline V lookup: CDR1 SGHTA, CDR2 FQGNSA. Trimming left V 5 bases short and J 7 bases short, with 15 bases between. The CDR3 DNA reads as TGTGCCAGCAGCCCCTCGTGGGGGCTGAATTCACCCCTCCACTTT. Translated, it gives CASSPSWGLNSPLHF.

The CDR3 sequence is CASSPPQGVGYGYTF. Written as DNA, the CDR3 is TGTGCCAGCAGCCCGCCTCAGGGGGTGGGCTATGGCTACACCTTC. The chain recombines TRBV7-9 with TRBJ1-2, with 7 bases identical to TRBD1. V lost 5 bases and J lost 4; bases outside the gene matches: 10. Looked up from germline, CDR1 is SEHNR and CDR2 is FQNEAQ (reference sequence). The CDR3 runs 15 residues.

The chain employs TRBV7-6 and TRBJ2-5; 9 nucleotides match TRBD2. Germline lookup yields CDR1 SGHVS and CDR2 FNYEAQ. With 2 bases clipped from V and 4 bases from J, the junction kept 2 bases outside the gene matches. The CDR3 totals 14 residues. In nucleotides, the CDR3 is TGTGCCAGCAGCTTACTAGCGGGGTTAGAGACCCAGTACTTC. It specifies CASSLLAGLETQYF.

The chain recombines TRBV6-6 with TRBJ1-1, with D possibly being TRBD1 (5 bases). The length of the CDR3 is 16 residues. The ends were cut back, 7 bases at V and 0 bases at J, with 18 bases in the middle. CDR1 is MNHNY, CDR2 SVGAGI, per germline (reference sequence). CDR3 sequence (DNA): TGTGCCAGCACAGGGACTTTTCCACTTATGAACACTGAAGCTTTCTTT. Protein sequence: CASTGTFPLMNTEAFF.

This chain joins TRBV3-1 (or the pseudogene TRBV3-2) and TRBJ2-2; 8 positions match TRBD2. The CDR3 loop spans 18 amino acids. Germline CDR1 reads LGHDT; CDR2 reads YNNKEL (reference sequence). The ends lost 0 bases at V and 4 bases at J; junction bases unmatched: 10. The CDR3 nucleotides are TGTGCCAGCAGCCAAGATGAGGACTCGCGGGGGGTCACCGGGGAGCTGTTTTTT. Translating gives CASSQDEDSRGVTGELFF.

V usage is TRBV2 and J usage is TRBJ1-5, with TRBD1 matching over 9 bases. Germline V gene sequence: CDR1 SNHLY, CDR2 FYNNEI. This CDR3 has 16 residues. With V trimmed by 8 bases and J by 5 bases, 13 bases remained unmatched. The CDR3 DNA is TGTGCCAGCGAAGTCGACAGGGGGTCCGCTTATCAGCCCCAGCATTTT. Its translation: CASEVDRGSAYQPQHF.

The chain joins TRBV7-2 to TRBJ1-2, with a possible D match to TRBD1 (6 bases). Trimming cost V 2 bases and J 0 bases, with 7 bases left between them. The CDR3 covers 14 residues. Germline values: CDR1 SGHTA, CDR2 FQGNSA. In DNA form, the CDR3 reads TGTGCCAGCAGCTTACAGGGGTCTAACTATGGCTACACCTTC. Translating gives CASSLQGSNYGYTF.

The gene calls are TRBV13 and TRBJ2-3; 7 bases align to TRBD2. In germline, CDR1 is PRHDT, CDR2 FYEKMQ (reference sequence). The CDR3 sequence is 14 residues long. J was trimmed by 3 bases and V by 5 bases; bases with no gene match: 5. The DNA for the CDR3 is TGTGCCAGCAGCCCGGGACTACCAACAGATACGCAGTATTTT. This gives the protein CASSPGLPTDTQYF.

CDR3 coding DNA: TGTGCCAGCAGTGAGAGGGCTAATAGCAATCAGCCCCAGCATTTT. It specifies CASSERANSNQPQHF. The chain recombines TRBV6-1 with TRBJ1-5; D is unclear. The germline CDR1 and CDR2 sequences are MNHNS and SASEGT. The CDR3 has 15 residues. Trimming pared 3 bases from V and 0 bases from J, leaving 9 bases between.

This clone was seen a handful of times. This rearrangement joins TRBV15 to TRBJ1-5; D ambiguous. Looked up from germline, CDR1 is LNHNV and CDR2 is YYDKDF (reference sequence). The ends were cut back, 8 bases at V and 4 bases at J, with 12 bases in the middle. CDR3 length: 13 amino acids. Written as DNA, the CDR3 is TGTGCCACCGCGAATCCCCCAAATCAGCCCCAGCATTTT. Amino acid sequence: CATANPPNQPQHF.

The CDR3, as DNA: TGTGCCAGCAGGCCCGATAGCTCCTATAATTCACCCCTCCACTTT. This gives the protein CASRPDSSYNSPLHF. This chain joins TRBV7-6 and TRBJ1-6; no firm D call. Between the trimmed V and J ends, which lost 6 bases and 0 bases, there was a span of 9 bases. The CDR3 totals 15 residues. From germline, CDR1 is SGHVS and CDR2 FNYEAQ.